Listed below are T cell receptor beta chains from one sample, sequenced in a study of OX40 agonist ivuxolimab in advanced cancers. The method was immunoSEQ multiplex PCR; TCRdb's version includes in-frame clones alone and lacks a portion of them. The top ten clones hold just over 2.5% of a sample with about 76,000 clones, around 90% of them seen once. The material was CD4+ or CD8+ T cells sorted from blood, obtained in a trial of the OX40 agonist ivuxolimab. Receptors were obtained from an adult with an advanced solid tumor such as melanoma, head and neck, liver or kidney cancer. CDR3s include the opening cysteine and the closing phenylalanine or tryptophan. Clone size is shown for a subset of rows, as once, few, many or a class of expanded clone.

J	size	V	CDR3
TRBJ2-3	-	TRBV5-1	CASSYGVKPGDTQYF
TRBJ2-3	-	TRBV2	CASTTPLGTGGADTQYF
TRBJ2-1	-	TRBV7-3	CASSLQPGSYNEQFF
TRBJ2-6	-	TRBV6-4	CASDSGTTVTGANVLTF
TRBJ1-4	-	TRBV19	CASSILGTGVNEKLFF
TRBJ2-7	-	TRBV30	CAWSVLAFGEQYF
TRBJ2-1	-	TRBV7-3	CASSQQGYNEQFF
TRBJ2-2	-	TRBV9	CASSVEGLGELFF
TRBJ2-5	-	TRBV10-1	CASSTDRGGETQYF
TRBJ2-7	-	TRBV28	CASGGGGPDGEQYF
TRBJ1-2	-	TRBV14	CASSQEYQGGYTF
TRBJ2-1	-	TRBV27	CASSRNGGNEQFF
TRBJ1-1	-	TRBV18	CASSVGQGSQAEAFF
TRBJ1-6	few	TRBV9	CASSVVANSPLHF
TRBJ1-6	-	TRBV9	CASSVNEGNSPLHF
TRBJ1-5	once	TRBV30	CAWSVRGISNQPQHF
TRBJ2-5	-	TRBV29-1	CSVDPGAGETQYF